This is a list of T cell receptor beta chains from one sample in a study of T cells in Graves' hyperthyroidism and ophthalmopathy. One entry per CDR3 protein, called by TCRdb with MiXCR from the multiplex PCR reads. Among about 360,000 distinct CDR3 sequences listed, about 20% were seen once. The sample consisted of blood. The receptor set was obtained from a woman aged 18-35 years with Graves' hyperthyroidism. The CDR3 runs from the conserved cysteine through the conserved F or W. The order of the fields is CDR3 protein, CDR3 DNA, J gene, V gene, clone size, D gene. The D gene is left open where the match is weak. Not every row has a clone size; where given, it reads once, few, many or a size class.

CDR3: CASSIFPSRGVNTEAFF
DNA: TGTGCCAGTAGTATCTTCCCCTCGCGTGGGGTGAACACTGAAGCTTTCTTT
J: TRBJ1-1
V: TRBV19
size: .
D: .

CDR3: CASSLQGFSGEQYF
DNA: TGTGCCAGCAGTTTACAGGGGTTCTCGGGAGAGCAGTACTTC
J: TRBJ2-7
V: TRBV12-3/TRBV12-4
size: many
D: .

CDR3: CASSFVPSGNTIYF
DNA: TGTGCCAGCAGTTTTGTGCCCTCTGGAAACACCATATATTTT
J: TRBJ1-3
V: TRBV27
size: .
D: .

CDR3: CASSLGGFAEAFF
DNA: TGCGCCAGCAGCTTGGGAGGGTTCGCTGAAGCTTTCTTT
J: TRBJ1-1
V: TRBV5-1
size: .
D: .

CDR3: CASSLVRGTSPLHF
DNA: TGTGCCAGCAGCTTAGTGCGGGGTACGTCACCCCTCCACTTT
J: TRBJ1-6
V: TRBV7-2
size: many
D: .

CDR3: CASRRQNSGNTIYF
DNA: TGTGCCAGCAGGAGACAAAACTCTGGAAACACCATATATTTT
J: TRBJ1-3
V: TRBV12-3/TRBV12-4
size: .
D: .

CDR3: CASSSPRLTGTNVLTF
DNA: TGTGCCAGCAGTTCACCCCGACTAACTGGGACCAACGTCCTGACTTTC
J: TRBJ2-6
V: TRBV6-2/TRBV6-3
size: .
D: .

CDR3: CASSVSGTGNQPQHF
DNA: TGTGCCAGCAGCGTCAGCGGGACAGGGAATCAGCCCCAGCATTTT
J: TRBJ1-5
V: TRBV9
size: many
D: TRBD1

CDR3: CAWDDTRNTIYF
DNA: TGTGCCTGGGACGATACAAGAAACACCATATATTTT
J: TRBJ1-3
V: TRBV30
size: many
D: .

CDR3: CASSDLMGSNQPQHF
DNA: TGTGCCAGCAGTGACCTCATGGGGAGCAATCAGCCCCAGCATTTT
J: TRBJ1-5
V: TRBV6-1
size: few
D: .

CDR3: CATSDLGTQYF
DNA: TGTGCCACCAGTGATTTGGGGACCCAGTACTTC
J: TRBJ2-5
V: TRBV24-1
size: many
D: .

CDR3: CAWSVLLAGGETQYF
DNA: TGTGCCTGGAGTGTACTATTAGCGGGGGGTGAGACCCAGTACTTC
J: TRBJ2-5
V: TRBV30
size: .
D: TRBD2

CDR3: CASSVGHSNEQYF
DNA: TGTGCCAGCAGTGTTGGGCACTCTAACGAGCAGTACTTC
J: TRBJ2-7
V: TRBV6-1
size: many
D: .

CDR3: CASTRGGDTEAFF
DNA: TGTGCCAGCACCAGAGGGGGAGACACTGAAGCTTTCTTT
J: TRBJ1-1
V: TRBV28
size: many
D: .

CDR3: CAWSVRKMNTEAFF
DNA: TGTGCCTGGAGTGTGAGGAAGATGAACACTGAAGCTTTCTTT
J: TRBJ1-1
V: TRBV30
size: many
D: .

CDR3: CAWSTGRHVFDTQYF
DNA: TGTGCCTGGAGTACCGGGCGACATGTCTTCGATACGCAGTATTTT
J: TRBJ2-3
V: TRBV30
size: few
D: .

CDR3: CASSFGGPRSEKLFF
DNA: TGTGCCAGCAGTTTTGGGGGGCCCCGTAGCGAAAAACTGTTTTTT
J: TRBJ1-4
V: TRBV12-3/TRBV12-4
size: .
D: .

CDR3: CASSFGRLAPIRETQYF
DNA: TGTGCCAGTAGTTTCGGTCGACTAGCGCCTATTCGCGAGACCCAGTACTTC
J: TRBJ2-5
V: TRBV19
size: .
D: TRBD2

CDR3: CASSPDGDVKAFF
DNA: TGTGCCAGCAGTCCAGACGGGGACGTTAAAGCTTTCTTT
J: TRBJ1-1
V: TRBV12-3/TRBV12-4
size: many
D: .

CDR3: CASTPWRGLAGGGNQETQYF
DNA: TGTGCCAGCACTCCTTGGCGGGGGCTAGCGGGGGGCGGTAACCAAGAGACCCAGTACTTC
J: TRBJ2-5
V: TRBV2
size: many
D: TRBD2

CDR3: CSASPRGNTEAFF
DNA: TGCAGTGCTAGTCCCCGGGGGAACACTGAAGCTTTCTTT
J: TRBJ1-1
V: TRBV20-1
size: .
D: .

CDR3: CASSPGRMTNTGELFF
DNA: TGCGCCAGCAGCCCGGGACGGATGACGAACACCGGGGAGCTGTTTTTT
J: TRBJ2-2
V: TRBV5-1
size: .
D: .

CDR3: CASSYSGRMNTEAFF
DNA: TGTGCCAGCAGTTACTCAGGACGGATGAACACTGAAGCTTTCTTT
J: TRBJ1-1
V: TRBV6-5
size: many
D: .

CDR3: CASSSGTGGAGTEAFF
DNA: TGCGCCAGCAGCTCCGGGACAGGGGGCGCGGGCACTGAAGCTTTCTTT
J: TRBJ1-1
V: TRBV5-1
size: many
D: TRBD1

CDR3: CASSYSGTGVDGYTF
DNA: TGTGCCAGCAGTTACTCGGGGACAGGGGTGGATGGCTACACCTTC
J: TRBJ1-2
V: TRBV6-5
size: many
D: TRBD1

CDR3: CASSLAGVQETQYF
DNA: TGTGCCAGCAGCTTAGCAGGGGTGCAAGAGACCCAGTACTTC
J: TRBJ2-5
V: TRBV7-9
size: many
D: .

CDR3: CSVRADTSYEQYF
DNA: TGCAGCGTTAGGGCGGACACTTCCTACGAGCAGTACTTC
J: TRBJ2-7
V: TRBV29-1
size: many
D: .

CDR3: CASGDRSSSKNIQYF
DNA: TGTGCCAGTGGAGACAGGAGCTCTTCCAAAAACATTCAGTACTTC
J: TRBJ2-4
V: TRBV19
size: many
D: .

CDR3: CASSLAGLTDTQYF
DNA: TGTGCCAGCAGTTTAGCGGGGCTCACAGATACGCAGTATTTT
J: TRBJ2-3
V: TRBV12-3/TRBV12-4
size: .
D: .

CDR3: CASSTGTGGVYSNQPQHF
DNA: TGTGCCAGCAGTACCGGGACAGGGGGAGTATATAGCAATCAGCCCCAGCATTTT
J: TRBJ1-5
V: TRBV2
size: .
D: TRBD1

CDR3: CSSLWSSGNTIYF
DNA: TGCAGTTCGTTGTGGTCCTCTGGAAACACCATATATTTT
J: TRBJ1-3
V: TRBV20-1
size: many
D: .

CDR3: CSAPHINYGYTF
DNA: TGCAGTGCCCCTCACATAAACTATGGCTACACCTTC
J: TRBJ1-2
V: TRBV20-1
size: many
D: .

CDR3: CASSNQGAVPGELFF
DNA: TGTGCCAGCAGTAACCAGGGGGCGGTCCCCGGGGAGCTGTTTTTT
J: TRBJ2-2
V: TRBV12-3/TRBV12-4
size: .
D: TRBD1

CDR3: CASTTGQGATEAFF
DNA: TGTGCCAGCACTACGGGACAGGGCGCCACTGAAGCTTTCTTT
J: TRBJ1-1
V: TRBV6-2/TRBV6-3
size: .
D: TRBD1

CDR3: CSATGDSLYEQYF
DNA: TGCAGCGCAACCGGGGACTCCCTCTACGAGCAGTACTTC
J: TRBJ2-7
V: TRBV29-1
size: many
D: .

CDR3: CASGLQQGTDTQYF
DNA: TGTGCCAGCGGTCTTCAACAAGGCACAGATACGCAGTATTTT
J: TRBJ2-3
V: TRBV12-3/TRBV12-4
size: .
D: .

CDR3: CASSLRRWGYTF
DNA: TGTGCCAGCAGTTTACGCCGATGGGGCTACACCTTC
J: TRBJ1-2
V: TRBV12-3/TRBV12-4
size: many
D: .

CDR3: CASSQDPRVLGAGELFF
DNA: TGTGCCAGCAGCCAAGACCCGCGTGTTCTGGGGGCCGGGGAGCTGTTTTTT
J: TRBJ2-2
V: TRBV3-1
size: .
D: .

CDR3: CASSQDRGGVETQYF
DNA: TGCGCCAGCAGCCAAGATCGAGGAGGGGTGGAGACCCAGTACTTC
J: TRBJ2-5
V: TRBV4-1
size: few
D: .

CDR3: CASRTGGLPRHEAFF
DNA: TGTGCCAGCAGAACAGGGGGTCTACCTCGACATGAAGCTTTCTTT
J: TRBJ1-1
V: TRBV6-1
size: many
D: TRBD1

CDR3: CASSGTSGGSSSYEQYF
DNA: TGTGCCAGCAGTGGGACTAGCGGGGGTTCGTCCTCCTACGAGCAGTACTTC
J: TRBJ2-7
V: TRBV6-1
size: many
D: TRBD2

CDR3: CASRNGGVRLTEAFF
DNA: TGTGCCAGCAGGAACGGGGGCGTGAGGCTCACTGAAGCTTTCTTT
J: TRBJ1-1
V: TRBV7-9
size: many
D: .

CDR3: CASSYNTGQTYEQYF
DNA: TGTGCCAGCAGTTACAATACTGGACAGACCTACGAGCAGTACTTC
J: TRBJ2-7
V: TRBV6-5
size: many
D: .

CDR3: CAISKDRGFSQPQHF
DNA: TGTGCCATCAGTAAAGACAGGGGATTTAGTCAGCCCCAGCATTTT
J: TRBJ1-5
V: TRBV10-3
size: many
D: TRBD1

CDR3: CASSSGQGEVYEQYF
DNA: TGCGCCAGCAGCTCCGGACAGGGGGAGGTTTACGAGCAGTACTTC
J: TRBJ2-7
V: TRBV5-1
size: many
D: TRBD1

CDR3: CATSRLRTGWNTEAFF
DNA: TGTGCCACCAGCAGATTAAGGACAGGTTGGAACACTGAAGCTTTCTTT
J: TRBJ1-1
V: TRBV15
size: .
D: TRBD1

CDR3: CASSEAGTGSEQYF
DNA: TGTGCCAGCAGTGAAGCGGGGACAGGGAGCGAGCAGTACTTC
J: TRBJ2-7
V: TRBV2
size: many
D: TRBD1

CDR3: CASMEGNTGELFF
DNA: TGTGCCAGCATGGAGGGGAACACCGGGGAGCTGTTTTTT
J: TRBJ2-2
V: TRBV25-1
size: many
D: .

CDR3: CASSEEGVETYEQYF
DNA: TGTGCCAGCAGTGAAGAGGGGGTAGAGACCTACGAGCAGTACTTC
J: TRBJ2-7
V: TRBV6-1
size: .
D: .

CDR3: CASSEAGASYEQYF
DNA: TGTGCCAGCAGTGAAGCCGGAGCATCCTACGAGCAGTACTTC
J: TRBJ2-7
V: TRBV6-1
size: many
D: .

CDR3: CASSSLGSTGELFF
DNA: TGCGCCAGCAGCTCGCTGGGGTCGACCGGGGAGCTGTTTTTT
J: TRBJ2-2
V: TRBV5-1
size: many
D: .

CDR3: CASSEALFFNYGDTF
DNA: TGTGCCAGCAGTGAAGCGCTTTTTTTTAACTATGGCGACACCTTC
J: TRBJ1-2
V: TRBV2
size: .
D: .

CDR3: CSARERSRGSDQPQHF
DNA: TGCAGTGCTAGAGAGAGGAGCAGGGGGTCCGATCAGCCCCAGCATTTT
J: TRBJ1-5
V: TRBV20-1
size: many
D: TRBD1

CDR3: CASQVSVGRARQETQYF
DNA: TGTGCCAGCCAGGTTTCAGTCGGACGGGCCCGCCAAGAGACCCAGTACTTC
J: TRBJ2-5
V: TRBV6-2/TRBV6-3
size: many
D: .

CDR3: CASSQGGGGTEAFF
DNA: TGTGCCAGCAGCCAGGGGGGTGGAGGCACTGAAGCTTTCTTT
J: TRBJ1-1
V: TRBV7-8
size: many
D: TRBD1

CDR3: CAIRDGDGEQYF
DNA: TGTGCCATCAGGGACGGGGACGGCGAGCAGTACTTC
J: TRBJ2-7
V: TRBV10-3
size: many
D: .

CDR3: CSANSGTGSSYGYTF
DNA: TGCAGTGCGAACTCCGGGACAGGTTCTTCCTATGGCTACACCTTC
J: TRBJ1-2
V: TRBV20-1
size: many
D: TRBD1

CDR3: CATTGLAGNGELFF
DNA: TGTGCCACTACAGGACTAGCGGGGAACGGGGAGCTGTTTTTT
J: TRBJ2-2
V: TRBV19
size: .
D: TRBD2

CDR3: CASSSIDRANTEAFF
DNA: TGTGCCAGCAGTTCCATCGACAGGGCAAACACTGAAGCTTTCTTT
J: TRBJ1-1
V: TRBV28
size: many
D: TRBD1

CDR3: CASRRLAGGTTDTQYF
DNA: TGTGCCAGCAGAAGACTAGCGGGGGGCACCACAGATACGCAGTATTTT
J: TRBJ2-3
V: TRBV6-1
size: .
D: TRBD2